The 25 T cell receptor beta chains below were found in one sample sequenced in a study of blood T cells in healthy people across ages. Alongside a J-beta primer mix, a sample-barcoded 5' primer served in a second PCR lasting roughly 7 to 11 cycles. TCRdb analysed the 5' RACE reads with MiXCR anew, one entry per CDR3 protein. The table has fewer than 2 million distinct CDR3 sequences, about two fifths seen once. The sequenced sample was blood. The receptor set was obtained from a human donor in good health.

The chain couples TRBV4-1 to TRBJ2-1; 10 bases are a match to TRBD1. V gave up 4 bases and J gave up 7 bases; unmatched junction bases: 7. Germline V CDR1 and CDR2: MGHRA, YSYEKL. The CDR3 is made up of 15 amino acids. The CDR3 is CASSPPWTGGNEQFF. The CDR3 bases are TGCGCCAGCAGCCCGCCTTGGACAGGGGGTAATGAGCAGTTCTTC.

This clonotype showed up just a few times. The chain joins TRBV6-5 to TRBJ1-1, with D tentatively TRBD1 (6 bases). Trimming took off 5 bases at V and 6 bases at J, with 19 bases between the two ends. Looked up from germline, CDR1 is MNHEY and CDR2 is SVGAGI. The CDR3 has 15 amino acids. The chain's CDR3 is CASSGGPPAGAEAFF. CDR3 nucleotides: TGTGCCAGCAGTGGGGGCCCCCCCGCTGGTGCTGAAGCTTTCTTT.

The chain recombines TRBV7-2 with TRBJ2-7; 7 bases are a match to TRBD2. This CDR3 comprises 15 residues. V gave up 2 bases and J gave up 2 bases; unmatched junction bases: 6. Germline CDR1 and CDR2: SGHTA and FQGNSA. CDR3 sequence (DNA): TGTGCCAGCAGCTTACTTGGCGGGAGCCCCTACGAGCAGTACTTC. This translates into CASSLLGGSPYEQYF.

In the case of this clonotype: The junction differs from germline at one of its ends, possibly a read error. In DNA form, the CDR3 reads TGCGGTGCTAGATTCCAAGAGACCCAGTACTTC. Residues: CGARFQETQYF. The chain uses TRBV20-1 and TRBJ2-5; no definite D call. The germline gives CDR1 DFQATT, CDR2 SNEGSKA (reference sequence). This CDR3 is 11 amino acids long.

This clonotype has just a few counts. This chain joins TRBV20-1 and TRBJ2-3, with 8 bases that match TRBD2. CDR1 is DFQATT, CDR2 SNEGSKA, per germline (reference sequence). The CDR3 runs to 15 residues. V gave up 6 bases and J gave up 3 bases; unmatched junction bases: 11. In DNA, the CDR3 is TGCAGTGCAACCGGGGGGGCAGTGACAACAGATACGCAGTATTTT. Protein: CSATGGAVTTDTQYF.

This rearrangement joins TRBV7-2 to TRBJ2-6; D is ambiguous. Germline lookup yields CDR1 SGHTA and CDR2 FQGNSA. The CDR3 totals 15 residues. V was clipped by 5 bases and J by 0 bases, with 8 bases between them. The CDR3 loop is CASSALNSGANVLTF. CDR3 coding DNA: TGTGCCAGCAGCGCTCTAAACTCTGGGGCCAACGTCCTGACTTTC.

The gene calls are TRBV7-2 and TRBJ2-7; D possibly corresponds to TRBD1 (6 bases). Germline loops: CDR1 SGHTA, CDR2 FQGNSA. The CDR3 has 14 amino acids. Trimming shortened V by 7 bases and J by 9 bases, and 22 bases separated the two germline ends. CDR3 DNA sequence: TGTGCCAGCACCCACAGTTGGACAGACGCCTTGCAGTACTTC. The encoded protein is CASTHSWTDALQYF.

This clonotype occurred a few times. The V gene is TRBV6-2 or TRBV6-3, the J gene TRBJ2-1; D ambiguous. The CDR3 runs 13 residues. Trimming took 0 bases from V and 9 from J, leaving 9 bases between them. Germline lookup yields CDR1 MNHEY and CDR2 SVGEGT. Written as DNA, the CDR3 is TGTGCCAGCAGTTACTCGAAATATGGTGAGCAGTTCTTC. Its protein product is CASSYSKYGEQFF.

The J gene is TRBJ1-1, the V gene TRBV29-1; no reliable D call. CDR1 and CDR2 from the germline V gene are SQVTM and ANQGSEA. The CDR3 runs 12 residues. V was pared by 6 bases and J by 7 bases, with 15 bases between. The CDR3 nucleotides read TGCAGCGTAGGAATCTCCGGACGTGAAGCTTTCTTT. Its translation is CSVGISGREAFF.

This rearrangement joins TRBV20-1 to TRBJ2-1; D not resolved. V gave up 2 bases and J gave up 7 bases, with 9 bases separating them. Germline-derived CDR1 and CDR2 are DFQATT and SNEGSKA (reference sequence). The CDR3 length is 12 residues. The CDR3 region is CSARFLGNEQFF. In DNA, the CDR3 is TGCAGTGCTAGATTCTTAGGGAATGAGCAGTTCTTC.

This clonotype showed up just a few times. This chain joins TRBV29-1 and TRBJ2-1; D is perhaps TRBD2 (6 bases). The germline V and J ends were trimmed by 3 bases and 9 bases, with 24 bases remaining between them. CDR3 length: 16 amino acids. From germline, CDR1 is SQVTM and CDR2 ANQGSEA. The CDR3 loop reads CSVDYQRAEAGSEQFF. The DNA for the CDR3 is TGCAGCGTTGACTACCAGCGGGCCGAGGCTGGGAGTGAGCAGTTCTTC.

Comment on this clonotype: This may come from a read error, since a much larger clone is one base off. CDR3 DNA: TGCGCCAGCAGCCAAGATGGGGCCACTAACTATGGCTACACCTTC. Encoded protein: CASSQDGATNYGYTF. V is TRBV4-3 and J is TRBJ1-2; weak D call: TRBD1 (5 bases). CDR1 and CDR2 (germline): LGHNA, YSLEER. The germline V and J ends were trimmed by 0 bases and 0 bases, with 8 bases remaining between them. The CDR3 covers 15 residues.

This chain uses TRBV10-3 with TRBJ2-7; D is ambiguous. The CDR3 runs to 14 residues. V lost 4 bases and J lost 4, with 14 bases in between. Germline-derived CDR1 and CDR2 are ENHRY and SYGVKD. CDR3 DNA sequence: TGTGCCATCAGTGCCCAGGCGGCCGGTTACGAGCAGTACTTC. Residues: CAISAQAAGYEQYF.

A single count supports this clonotype. The V gene is TRBV7-2, the J gene TRBJ2-1, with TRBD2 matching over 9 bases. The V and J ends lost 7 bases and 2 bases, in that order; junction bases with no gene match: 9. This CDR3 is 16 amino acids long. Germline CDR1 is SGHTA and CDR2 is FQGNSA. Written as DNA, the CDR3 is TGTGCCAGCATTAAGGACAGCGGGGGGACCTACAATGAGCAGTTCTTC. It encodes CASIKDSGGTYNEQFF.

CDR3 region: CAISEKRLAGVNEQFF. In nucleotides, the CDR3 is TGTGCCATCAGTGAGAAAAGACTAGCGGGGGTCAATGAGCAGTTCTTC. This chain joins TRBV10-3 and TRBJ2-1; 12 bases agree with TRBD2. Per the germline V gene, CDR1 is ENHRY and CDR2 is SYGVKD. With 2 bases clipped from V and 6 bases from J, the junction kept 5 bases outside the gene matches. The CDR3 spans 16 residues.

V usage is TRBV20-1 and J usage is TRBJ1-1; D remains unclear. V was cut by 6 bases and J by 0 bases, with 11 bases left in between. Germline CDR1 and CDR2: DFQATT and SNEGSKA (reference sequence). This CDR3 comprises 13 residues. The CDR3 region has the DNA TGCAGTGCCTCCGGAGGAGTGAACACTGAAGCTTTCTTT. This translates into CSASGGVNTEAFF.

V usage is TRBV30 and J usage is TRBJ1-2; D not certain. Germline V gene data show CDR1 as GTSNPN and CDR2 as SVGIG (reference sequence). Trimming stripped 8 bases from V and 6 bases from J, with 13 bases between. The CDR3 consists of 11 residues. DNA for the CDR3: TGTGCCCAACGGAGGGAAAATGGCTACACCTTC. Protein product: CAQRRENGYTF. The full variable domain, rest sourced from reference TRBV30 and TRBJ1-2, is SQTIHQWPATLVQPVGSPLSLECTVEGTSNPNLYWYRQAAGRGLQLLFYSVGIGQISSEVPQNLSASRPQDRQFILSSKKLLLSDSGFYLCAQRRENGYTFGSGTRLTVV.

This clonotype has more than one count but fewer than ten. This chain links TRBV12-3 or TRBV12-4 with TRBJ2-4; no firm D call. The DNA end is more similar to TRBJ2-5, so the J call may be wrong. The CDR3 loop spans 13 amino acids. CDR3 sequence (DNA): TGTGCCAGCAGTTTAAGTACGGTAGAGACCCAGTACTTC. This translates into CASSLSTVETQYF.

This clonotype was picked up a small number of times. The rearrangement links TRBV6-1 to TRBJ2-1, with D tentatively TRBD2 (6 bases). CDR1 and CDR2 (germline): MNHNS, SASEGT. Trimming took 6 bases from V and 0 from J, leaving 18 bases between them. The CDR3 is 17 residues long. The CDR3 DNA reads as TGTGCCAGCAGGGACCTAGCGCGGAAAAGCTCCTACAATGAGCAGTTCTTC. Protein sequence: CASRDLARKSSYNEQFF.

This clonotype appeared once. The chain has TRBV4-2 and TRBJ2-7; D is ambiguous. From germline, CDR1 is LGHNA and CDR2 YNFKEQ. The length of the CDR3 is 14 residues. Trimming left V 4 bases short and J 6 bases short, with 16 bases between. The CDR3: CASSREELSCEQYF. CDR3 coding DNA: TGTGCCAGCAGCCGCGAAGAACTCTCATGCGAGCAGTACTTC.

The V gene is TRBV12-3 or TRBV12-4, the J gene TRBJ1-3, with a weak D call TRBD1 (5 bases). This CDR3 region has 16 residues. V was cut by 2 bases and J by 1 base, with 12 bases left in between. This chain's CDR3 is CASSLLGQTSGNTIYF. The CDR3 DNA reads TGTGCCAGCAGTTTATTGGGGCAAACTTCTGGAAACACCATATATTTT.

The chain is built from TRBV20-1 and TRBJ2-3; the D call may be TRBD1 or TRBD2 (5 bases each). The germline gives CDR1 DFQATT, CDR2 SNEGSKA (reference sequence). The CDR3 is made up of 13 amino acids. The V end lost 0 bases, the J end lost 6 bases, and 10 bases lay between the germline ends. The CDR3 protein is CSARERGRDTQYF. CDR3 coding DNA: TGCAGTGCTAGAGAACGGGGCAGGGATACGCAGTATTTT.

This clonotype turned up a few times. V is TRBV7-2 and J is TRBJ1-2; TRBD1 aligns across 8 bases. The CDR3 is made up of 13 amino acids. The trim removed 2 bases at V and 6 bases at J, leaving 2 bases unmatched. The V gene's germline CDR1 is SGHTA and CDR2 FQGNSA. The CDR3 region is CASSLRGQDGYTF. DNA of the CDR3: TGTGCCAGCAGCTTAAGGGGACAGGATGGCTACACCTTC.

CDR3 residues: CASSFRLDNLSYEQYF. DNA for the CDR3: TGTGCCAGCAGTTTTAGATTGGACAACCTCTCCTACGAGCAGTACTTC. This chain uses TRBV28 with TRBJ2-7, with D tentatively TRBD1 (5 bases). Germline CDR1 MDHEN, CDR2 SYDVKM. The V gene lost 3 bases and the J gene lost 0 bases, with 15 bases spanning the gap. The CDR3 totals 16 residues.

The chain carries TRBV9 and TRBJ2-6; D tentatively fits TRBD1 or TRBD2 (5 bases each). V dropped 4 bases and J dropped 1 base, with 18 bases sitting between them. This CDR3 has 18 amino acids. CDR1 and CDR2 from the germline V gene are SGDLS and YYNGEE. The CDR3 bases are TGTGCCAGCAGCACGAGGGACCCTCAAGTGTCTGGGGCCAACGTCCTGACTTTC. Its protein product is CASSTRDPQVSGANVLTF.